Following are 13 T cell receptor beta chains from one sample sequenced in a study of response to subunit inactivated influenza vaccine. TCRdb used MiXCR to reprocess the RT-PCR reads, holding one entry per CDR3 protein. The data show a few hundred thousand distinct CDR3 sequences, with roughly 15% seen just once and 11% held by the top ten. Here the sequenced sample was PBMCs from blood, taken 11 to 12 days after vaccination. The receptors come from a man in his forties or fifties who received an inactivated influenza vaccine.

The chain uses TRBV10-3 and TRBJ2-5; the match to TRBD1 covers 9 bases. V lost 4 bases to trimming and J lost 3 bases; unmatched junction nucleotides: 0. The germline V gene encodes CDR1 ENHRY and CDR2 SYGVKD. CDR3 size: 13 residues. Written as DNA, the CDR3 is TGTGCCATCAGTGGACAGGGGGAAGAGACCCAGTACTTC. Translated: CAISGQGEETQYF.

This clonotype was detected only a few times. The rearrangement joins TRBV24-1 to TRBJ2-3, with a tentative D call TRBD1 (6 bases). V was cut by 4 bases and J by 8 bases, with 12 bases left in between. There are 13 residues in the CDR3. CDR1 and CDR2 (germline): KGHDR, SFDVKD. This CDR3 reads CATSESGVATQYF. The CDR3 DNA is TGTGCCACCAGTGAGTCAGGGGTTGCTACGCAGTATTTT.

At least ten counts were recorded for this clonotype. This chain uses TRBV7-2 with TRBJ2-7, with 9 bases aligning to TRBD1. V gave up 6 bases and J gave up 3 bases; unmatched junction bases: 9. Germline CDR1 and CDR2: SGHTA and FQGNSA. The CDR3 is 15 amino acids. The CDR3 DNA is TGTGCCAGCAGGGCCCGCGGGACAGGGTTCTACGAGCAGTACTTC. It translates to CASRARGTGFYEQYF.

The chain carries TRBV20-1 and TRBJ2-5; a possible D gene is TRBD1 (6 bases). The length of the CDR3 is 11 residues. Germline CDR1 reads DFQATT; CDR2 reads SNEGSKA (reference sequence). V was pared by 5 bases and J by 12 bases, with 16 bases between. This CDR3 reads CSAGGPGTKYF. CDR3 nucleotide sequence: TGCAGTGCTGGAGGCCCCGGGACAAAGTACTTC.

This clonotype was counted only a few times. This chain uses TRBV7-2 with TRBJ2-7; 9 bases match TRBD1. The trim removed 3 bases at V and 1 base at J, leaving 4 bases unmatched. Germline CDR1 is SGHTA and CDR2 is FQGNSA. The CDR3 has 15 amino acids. Here the CDR3 reads CASSFQTGGSYEQYF. DNA of the CDR3: TGTGCCAGCAGCTTCCAGACAGGGGGTTCCTACGAGCAGTACTTC.

This clonotype came up a few times. The chain employs TRBV6-1 and TRBJ1-2; D gene ambiguous. In germline, CDR1 is MNHNS, CDR2 SASEGT. V shed 0 bases and J shed 4 bases, with 9 bases lying between them. The CDR3 contains 14 residues. This CDR3 reads CASSEATQVYGYTF. The CDR3 DNA sequence: TGTGCCAGCAGTGAAGCAACCCAGGTCTATGGCTACACCTTC.

This clonotype was observed a few times. The V call is TRBV4-3, the J call TRBJ2-5; the D gene is possibly TRBD1 (6 bases). CDR1 LGHNA and CDR2 YSLEER come from the germline V gene. The ends were cut back, 1 base at V and 1 base at J, with 10 bases in the middle. CDR3 length equals 15 residues. The CDR3 spells CASSQVLGAQETQYF. The CDR3 DNA follows: TGCGCCAGCAGCCAAGTTTTGGGGGCCCAAGAGACCCAGTACTTC.

This clonotype came up many times. V and J are TRBV29-1 and TRBJ1-2, with D maybe TRBD1 (5 bases). Germline CDR1 is SQVTM and CDR2 is ANQGSEA. Trimming cost V 5 bases and J 5 bases, with 9 bases left between them. The CDR3 is 11 residues long. The CDR3 bases are TGCAGCGTTCGTTCAGGGTATGGCTACACCTTC. It encodes CSVRSGYGYTF.

This clonotype was seen only a few times. This sequence joins TRBV11-1 and TRBJ2-1, with a tentative D call TRBD1 (5 bases). Germline loops: CDR1 SGHAT, CDR2 FQDESV (reference sequence). CDR3 length: 21 amino acids. The V gene lost 0 bases and the J gene lost 0 bases, with 24 bases spanning the gap. CDR3 sequence (DNA): TGTGCCAGCAGCTTAGCTTGGGGCAACCCAGCCAGGCGGAGCTCCTACAATGAGCAGTTCTTC. As protein: CASSLAWGNPARRSSYNEQFF.

Many counts were recorded for this clonotype. This chain uses TRBV10-3 with TRBJ1-2; 9 positions match TRBD1. The CDR3 spans 15 residues. Unmatched junction bases numbered 13, after V lost 6 bases and J lost 8 bases. CDR1 and CDR2 from the germline V gene are ENHRY and SYGVKD. In DNA, the CDR3 is TGTGCCATCAGCGCCGGGAGACAGGGGGACGTCGGCTACACCTTC. This translates into CAISAGRQGDVGYTF.

This sequence joins TRBV7-2 and TRBJ2-5; tentatively, D is TRBD1 (5 bases). V was trimmed by 8 bases and J by 3 bases, leaving 16 bases between them. CDR3 length: 14 amino acids. Germline lookup yields CDR1 SGHTA and CDR2 FQGNSA. The CDR3 nucleotides read TGTGCCAGCGTTGTAGGGGCATTTGAAGAGACCCAGTACTTC. Amino acid sequence: CASVVGAFEETQYF.

This clonotype appeared a few times. The gene calls are TRBV7-2 and TRBJ2-1; unclear D gene. V gave up 5 bases and J gave up 0 bases, with 14 bases separating them. The CDR3 is made up of 16 amino acids. The germline gives CDR1 SGHTA, CDR2 FQGNSA. CDR3 DNA sequence: TGTGCCAGCAGCGCACGAGACGGAGACTCCTACAATGAGCAGTTCTTC. It encodes CASSARDGDSYNEQFF.

This clonotype was detected only a few times. V usage is TRBV20-1 and J usage is TRBJ2-1; D gene ambiguous. CDR3 length equals 14 residues. V was cut by 0 bases and J by 8 bases, with 14 bases left in between. Germline CDR1 and CDR2: DFQATT and SNEGSKA (reference sequence). DNA of the CDR3: TGCAGTGCTAGAGAAGGGCTAGGTTTCGATGAGCAGTTCTTC. Translating it yields CSAREGLGFDEQFF.